The clone carrying this T cell receptor (beta chain) was detected only once. These data originate in a study of cytomegalovirus exposure and HLA in healthy donors. This CDR3 is 14 amino acids long. Germline V gene lookup returns CDR1 SGHTA and CDR2 FQGNSA. Trimming pared 5 bases from V and 9 bases from J, leaving 19 bases between. In the PCR, 60 Vbeta and 13 Jbeta primers were used. Assay used: immunoSEQ multiplex PCR; TCRdb lists only in-frame clones, some missing. The sample yields some 170,000 clones, almost 80% seen once. J is TRBJ1-2 and V is TRBV7-2, with D tentatively TRBD1 (5 bases). The specimen was PBMCs. This receptor was obtained from a man aged 35 to 55 in good health and CMV-seropositive. Written as DNA, the CDR3 is TGTGCCAGCAGCCCCGGTGGCAGGGCGGGGAGCTACACCTTC. It codes for CASSPGGRAGSYTF. Combining the CDR3 with reference TRBV7-2 and TRBJ1-2 gives the whole variable domain GAGVSQSPSNKVTEKGKDVELRCDPISGHTALYWYRQSLGQGLEFLIYFQGNSAPDKSGLPSDRFSAERTGGSVSTLTIQRTQQEDSAVYLCASSPGGRAGSYTFGSGTRLTVV.